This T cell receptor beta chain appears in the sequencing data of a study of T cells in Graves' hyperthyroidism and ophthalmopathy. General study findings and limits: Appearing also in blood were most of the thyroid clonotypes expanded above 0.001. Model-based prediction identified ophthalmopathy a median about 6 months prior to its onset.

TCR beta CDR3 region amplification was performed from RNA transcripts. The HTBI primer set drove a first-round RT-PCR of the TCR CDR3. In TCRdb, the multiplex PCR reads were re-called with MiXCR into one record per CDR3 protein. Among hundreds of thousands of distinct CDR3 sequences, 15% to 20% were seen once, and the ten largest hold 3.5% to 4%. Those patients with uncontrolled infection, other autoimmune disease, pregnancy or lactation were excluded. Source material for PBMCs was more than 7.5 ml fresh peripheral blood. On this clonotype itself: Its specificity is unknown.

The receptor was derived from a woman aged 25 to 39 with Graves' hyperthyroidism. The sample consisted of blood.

DNA for the CDR3: TGCAGCGTTGAGGTCAACTCCTACGAGCAGTACTTC. It is translated as CSVEVNSYEQYF. V usage is TRBV29-1 and J usage is TRBJ2-7; no reliable D call. The CDR3 length is 12 residues. CDR1 and CDR2 (germline): SQVTM, ANQGSEA. Trimming took off 3 bases at V and 0 bases at J, with 6 bases between the two ends.